Following are 28 T cell receptor beta chains from one sample sequenced in a study of blood T cells in healthy people across ages. Primers used in a second PCR of roughly 6 to 11 cycles were a sample-barcoded 5' primer and a J-beta primer mix. One entry per CDR3 protein, called by TCRdb with MiXCR from the 5' RACE reads. Here the sample spans 1.5 million to 2 million distinct CDR3 sequences, 40% to 55% being singletons. The sequencing input was blood. Source of these receptors: a woman aged 40 to 50 in good health.

Concerning this clonotype itself: One end of the junction does not line up with germline, which may come from a read error. V gene TRBV2 combines with J gene TRBJ1-2; 10 bases match TRBD1. CDR1 is SNHLY, CDR2 FYNNEI, per germline. This CDR3 is 19 amino acids long. This chain's CDR3 is CASSESGPAEGQGEYGYTF. The CDR3 nucleotides read TGCGCCAGCAGTGAATCGGGCCCCGCTGAAGGACAGGGGGAATATGGCTACACCTTC.

The chain links TRBV20-1 to TRBJ2-5; 7 bases align to TRBD1. This CDR3 contains 15 residues. Germline values: CDR1 DFQATT, CDR2 SNEGSKA (reference sequence). J lost 1 base, V lost 0 bases, and 5 bases had no gene match. The DNA of the CDR3 is TGCAGTGCTAGAGATTCCGACAGGGTCCAAGAGACCCAGTACTTC. Protein sequence: CSARDSDRVQETQYF.

This chain uses TRBV18 with TRBJ1-6, with D possibly matching TRBD1 (6 bases). Germline CDR1 and CDR2: KGHSH and LQKENI. The CDR3 is 14 residues long. With 4 bases removed from V and 9 bases from J, the gap between germline ends came to 13 bases. The DNA for the CDR3 is TGTGCCAGCTCACGGACAGAAGATAGTTCACCCCTCCACTTT. It is translated as CASSRTEDSSPLHF.

The chain combines TRBV6-5 with TRBJ2-3; 7 nucleotides match TRBD2. CDR1 MNHEY and CDR2 SVGAGI come from the germline V gene. The CDR3 covers 16 residues. The V gene end was trimmed by 7 bases and the J gene end by 0 bases; junction bases not matched to a gene: 10. CDR3 coding DNA: TGTGCCAGCAACCCTTCCGGGGGGTTGAGCACAGATACGCAGTATTTT. It yields the protein CASNPSGGLSTDTQYF.

The rearrangement joins TRBV10-3 to TRBJ2-3, with TRBD2 matching over 7 bases. CDR3 length: 15 amino acids. V shed 2 bases, J shed 2 bases, and the junction held 4 bases outside the gene matches. Per germline, CDR1 ENHRY and CDR2 SYGVKD. CDR3 sequence (DNA): TGTGCCATCAGTGAGCGCGGGGGAACCACAGATACGCAGTATTTT. Its translation is CAISERGGTTDTQYF.

The gene calls are TRBV20-1 and TRBJ2-3, with 7 bases identical to TRBD2. CDR1 and CDR2 from the germline V gene are DFQATT and SNEGSKA (reference sequence). Trimming cost V 8 bases and J 2 bases; bases outside gene matches: 13. This CDR3 contains 15 residues. The CDR3 region has the DNA TGCAGTCCGAGGGGCCTAGCGGTCCCCACAGATACGCAGTATTTT. It translates to CSPRGLAVPTDTQYF.

This clonotype appeared a few times. In nucleotides, the CDR3 is TGTGCCAGCAGTTCCTCCTCGCAAGCTTTCTTT. Protein product: CASSSSSQAFF. The chain has TRBV6-5 and TRBJ1-1, with D unresolved. Per germline, CDR1 MNHEY and CDR2 SVGAGI. Trimming removed 4 bases from V and 9 bases from J, with 9 bases in between. This CDR3 is 11 amino acids long.

V gene TRBV6-6 combines with J gene TRBJ2-7; no clear D. V lost 6 bases to trimming and J lost 0 bases, with 6 bases between them. This CDR3 has 12 residues. Germline V gene data show CDR1 as MNHNY and CDR2 as SVGAGI (reference sequence). The CDR3 DNA sequence: TGTGCCAGCAGGCCTACCTCCTACGAGCAGTACTTC. Translating it yields CASRPTSYEQYF.

This clonotype was observed a few times. This chain joins TRBV9 and TRBJ2-4, with 10 nucleotides matching TRBD1. With the DNA end fitting TRBJ2-5 better, the J assignment may be wrong. Germline V gene sequence: CDR1 SGDLS, CDR2 YYNGEE. This CDR3 is 16 amino acids long. The CDR3 spells CASSVAGDRGLETQYF. CDR3 DNA sequence: TGTGCCAGCAGCGTAGCTGGAGACAGGGGGCTGGAGACCCAGTACTTC.

The chain couples TRBV4-1 to TRBJ2-4; D call uncertain. V lost 0 bases and J 0 bases, leaving 15 bases between the germline ends. Germline V lookup: CDR1 MGHRA, CDR2 YSYEKL. The CDR3 is 18 amino acids. As DNA, the CDR3 is TGCGCCAGCAGCCAAGATCCGTCAGAGCGACTAGCCAAAAACATTCAGTACTTC. It is translated as CASSQDPSERLAKNIQYF.

This clonotype has just a few counts. The V call is TRBV10-3, the J call TRBJ1-2, with a tentative D call TRBD1 (5 bases). CDR1 is ENHRY and CDR2 is SYGVKD in the germline V gene. The ends were cut back, 7 bases at V and 0 bases at J, with 9 bases in the middle. This CDR3 is 13 amino acids long. DNA for the CDR3: TGTGCCATCACCCGGGACCCTAACTATGGCTACACCTTC. This sequence encodes CAITRDPNYGYTF.

This clonotype turned up a few times. The chain carries TRBV25-1 and TRBJ2-3; possible D gene TRBD2, 7 bases. The CDR3 covers 17 residues. The germline V gene encodes CDR1 MGHDK and CDR2 SYGVNS. Trimming stripped 1 base from V and 4 bases from J, with 18 bases between. The CDR3 DNA sequence: TGTGCCAGCAGTGAATCTCTTGGGGGGGCATTTCCAGATACGCAGTATTTT. The encoded protein is CASSESLGGAFPDTQYF. Supplemented by reference TRBV25-1 and TRBJ2-3, the full variable domain reads EADIYQTPRYLVIGTGKKITLECSQTMGHDKMYWYQQDPGMELHLIHYSYGVNSTEKGDLSSESTVSRIRTEHFPLTLESARPSHTSQYLCASSESLGGAFPDTQYFGPGTRLTVL.

This clonotype was observed a handful of times. The genes are TRBV14 and TRBJ2-5, with 8 nucleotides matching TRBD1. The J call may be in error: the DNA end matches TRBJ2-7 better. This CDR3 is built from 18 residues. Germline CDR1 and CDR2: SGHDN and FVKESK. CDR3 amino acids: CASSQGLLGPDRVLEQYF. The CDR3 DNA reads as TGTGCCAGCAGCCAAGGACTTCTGGGGCCGGACAGGGTCCTCGAGCAGTACTTC.

This clonotype was found many times. V is TRBV5-1 and J is TRBJ2-1; D might be TRBD2 (6 bases). The CDR3 totals 12 residues. The germline V and J ends were trimmed by 3 bases and 7 bases, with 8 bases remaining between them. Germline V CDR1 and CDR2: SGHRS, YFSETQ. This CDR3 reads CASSWDFNEQFF. Written as DNA, the CDR3 is TGCGCCAGCAGCTGGGACTTTAATGAGCAGTTCTTC.

This clonotype was detected a few times. The chain carries TRBV27 and TRBJ1-1; 10 bases are shared with TRBD1. CDR3 length equals 14 residues. Germline V lookup: CDR1 MNHEY, CDR2 SMNVEV (reference sequence). J lost 5 bases, V lost 2 bases, and 2 bases had no gene match. The CDR3 DNA sequence: TGTGCCAGCAGTTTAGGGGGACAGGGGACTGAAGCTTTCTTT. The encoded protein is CASSLGGQGTEAFF.

This clonotype was counted between two and nine times. The chain carries TRBV7-9 and TRBJ2-3; 9 bases match TRBD2. Germline V gene data show CDR1 as SEHNR and CDR2 as FQNEAQ (reference sequence). This CDR3 has 16 residues. J gave up 6 bases and V 1 base, and 8 bases lay outside the gene matches. CDR3 coding DNA: TGTGCCAGCAGCTTAGAGGGCGGGGGGGCTTCGGATACGCAGTATTTT. It yields the protein CASSLEGGGASDTQYF.

Concerning this clonotype itself: Since a far larger clone is one base different, this is likely a read error. The rearrangement links TRBV7-9 to TRBJ2-7; 10 nucleotides line up with TRBD2. Germline assignment: CDR1 SEHNR and CDR2 FQNEAQ (reference sequence). V was clipped by 4 bases and J by 0 bases; unmatched bases: 3. This CDR3 has 15 amino acids. The CDR3 loop is CASSSAGGSSYEQYF. The DNA of the CDR3 is TGTGCCAGCAGCTCAGCGGGGGGGAGCTCCTACGAGCAGTACTTC.

V and J are TRBV29-1 and TRBJ1-1, with TRBD1 matching over 7 bases. Germline-derived CDR1 and CDR2 are SQVTM and ANQGSEA. The CDR3 covers 13 residues. Losses at the gene ends were 4 bases for V and 6 bases for J; bases not matched to a gene: 8. The CDR3 region is CSVVKGARAEAFF. Written as DNA, the CDR3 is TGCAGCGTTGTGAAGGGGGCGCGGGCTGAAGCTTTCTTT.

This clonotype was seen a handful of times. This chain joins TRBV2 and TRBJ2-7; D unclear. The ends were cut back, 4 bases at V and 3 bases at J, with 16 bases in the middle. The CDR3 is made up of 15 amino acids. Germline V lookup: CDR1 SNHLY, CDR2 FYNNEI. CDR3: CASSGPPRLFYEQYF. In DNA form, the CDR3 reads TGTGCCAGCAGTGGGCCCCCTCGATTGTTCTACGAGCAGTACTTC. Full variable domain (outside the CDR3, taken from reference TRBV2 and TRBJ2-7): EPEVTQTPSHQVTQMGQEVILRCVPISNHLYFYWYRQILGQKVEFLVSFYNNEISEKSEIFDDQFSVERPDGSNFTLKIRSTKLEDSAMYFCASSGPPRLFYEQYFGPGTRLTVT.

The CDR3 DNA reads TGTGCCAGCTCACCATCTACATTACAGGTAGCGGATGGCTACACCTTC. Its protein product is CASSPSTLQVADGYTF. The V call is TRBV18, the J call TRBJ1-2; D is possibly TRBD1 (5 bases). The V and J ends lost 2 bases and 6 bases respectively, with 19 bases between them. The CDR3 contains 16 residues. Germline values: CDR1 KGHSH, CDR2 LQKENI. Combining the CDR3 with reference TRBV18 and TRBJ1-2 gives the whole variable domain NAGVMQNPRHLVRRRGQEARLRCSPMKGHSHVYWYRQLPEEGLKFMVYLQKENIIDESGMPKERFSAEFPKEGPSILRIQQVVRGDSAAYFCASSPSTLQVADGYTFGSGTRLTVV.

This sequence joins TRBV27 and TRBJ1-1; D gene unclear. CDR1 and CDR2 from the germline V gene are MNHEY and SMNVEV (reference sequence). The V and J ends lost 7 bases and 1 base respectively, with 10 bases between them. The CDR3 runs 13 residues. The CDR3 DNA reads as TGTGCCAGCAACCTGGACGGGAACACTGAAGCTTTCTTT. Translated, it gives CASNLDGNTEAFF.

The J gene is TRBJ2-1, the V gene TRBV5-1; D may be TRBD2 (5 bases). TRBJ2-7 explains the end of the DNA better; the J call may be wrong. The CDR3 totals 15 residues. Per the germline V gene, CDR1 is SGHRS and CDR2 is YFSETQ. DNA for the CDR3: TGCGCCAGCAGCTTGGGTTTAAGCCGAGGGAATGAGCAGTACTTC. This codes for CASSLGLSRGNEQYF.

The chain has TRBV20-1 and TRBJ1-4; D perhaps matches TRBD1 (6 bases). The V and J ends lost 2 bases and 12 bases respectively, with 19 bases between them. This CDR3 comprises 14 residues. Germline assignment: CDR1 DFQATT and CDR2 SNEGSKA (reference sequence). The CDR3 DNA reads TGCAGTGCTAGACCCGGGACATCGACAGAGGAACTGTTTTTT. Translating it yields CSARPGTSTEELFF.

On this clonotype: A much larger clone differs by one base, so this may be a read error. The chain combines TRBV12-3 or TRBV12-4 with TRBJ2-7; D is possibly TRBD1 (5 bases). The J call may be mistaken, given a closer DNA end match to TRBJ2-5. The CDR3 spans 13 residues. The CDR3 DNA is TGTGCCAGCAAGGACGGGTCAGGGGAGACCCAGTACTTC. It encodes CASKDGSGETQYF.

This chain joins TRBV7-2 and TRBJ2-6, with 12 bases fitting TRBD2. V lost 5 bases to trimming and J lost 0 bases; unmatched junction nucleotides: 5. The CDR3 runs to 18 residues. Germline V CDR1 and CDR2: SGHTA, FQGNSA. In DNA, the CDR3 is TGTGCCAGCAGCCCAGCTAGCGGGGGGGCCTCTGGGGCCAACGTCCTGACTTTC. It encodes CASSPASGGASGANVLTF.

This chain joins TRBV7-2 and TRBJ2-1; D is unresolved. The CDR3 covers 13 residues. The germline V gene encodes CDR1 SGHTA and CDR2 FQGNSA. The V end lost 6 bases, the J end lost 2 bases, and 8 bases lay between the germline ends. The CDR3 here is CASSSRAYNEQFF. The CDR3 coding sequence is TGTGCCAGCAGTTCCCGCGCCTACAATGAGCAGTTCTTC.

Concerning this clonotype itself: The junction shows a germline mismatch at one end, possibly a read error. The genes are TRBV7-9 and TRBJ2-6; TRBD1 might be the D (6 bases). The CDR3 has 17 amino acids. CDR1 is SEHNR and CDR2 is FQNEAQ in the germline V gene (reference sequence). Here the CDR3 DNA reads TGTGCCAGCAGCCTAAGGACAGACCTCTCTGGGACCAACGTCCTGACTTTC. Residues: CASSLRTDLSGTNVLTF.

J is TRBJ2-7 and V is TRBV5-4; 7 nucleotides line up with TRBD1. Trimming took 4 bases from V and 7 from J; bases not matched to a gene: 5. Germline CDR1 reads SGHNT; CDR2 reads YYREEE (reference sequence). CDR3 length: 12 residues. DNA of the CDR3: TGTGCCAGCAGCACCGTCAGGGGGGAGCAGTACTTC. Its protein product is CASSTVRGEQYF.